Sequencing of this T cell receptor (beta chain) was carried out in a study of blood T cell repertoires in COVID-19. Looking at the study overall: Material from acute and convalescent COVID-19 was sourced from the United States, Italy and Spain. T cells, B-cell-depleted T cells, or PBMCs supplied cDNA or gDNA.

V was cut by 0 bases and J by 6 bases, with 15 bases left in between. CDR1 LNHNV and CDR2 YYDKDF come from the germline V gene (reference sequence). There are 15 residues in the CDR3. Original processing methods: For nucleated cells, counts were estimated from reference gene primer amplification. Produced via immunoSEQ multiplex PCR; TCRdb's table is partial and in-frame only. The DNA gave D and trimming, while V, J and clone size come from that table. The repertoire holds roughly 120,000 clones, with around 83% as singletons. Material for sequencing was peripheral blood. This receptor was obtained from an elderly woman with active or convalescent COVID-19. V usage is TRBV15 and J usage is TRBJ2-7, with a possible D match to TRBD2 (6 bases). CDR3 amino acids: CATSRDTPGLGEQYF. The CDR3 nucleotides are TGTGCCACCAGCAGAGATACACCGGGACTGGGCGAGCAGTACTTC.